The TCR beta chain described here comes from a study of blood T cell repertoires in COVID-19. At the level of the study: Samples taken during acute and convalescent COVID-19 were collected in the United States, Italy and Spain. T cells, B-cell-depleted T cells, or PBMCs provided the cDNA or gDNA that served as material.

How the authors handled the data: Scientists estimated how many nucleated cells there were by amplifying reference gene primers. Assay: immunoSEQ multiplex PCR; the TCRdb copy retains only in-frame clones and omits some. For V, J and clone size, that table is used; D and trimming come from the DNA. The repertoire includes more than 85,000 clones, approximately 82% of them detected once, and approximately 25% sits in the top ten. CDR1 MGHRA and CDR2 YSYEKL come from the germline V gene. CDR3 size: 14 residues. With V trimmed by 3 bases and J by 4 bases, 5 bases remained unmatched. The sample consisted of peripheral blood. The chain combines TRBV4-1 with TRBJ1-1, with 7 bases identical to TRBD1. The sequence derives from a man in his 60s with acute or convalescent COVID-19. The CDR3 is CASSQGRQGTEAFF. The CDR3 coding sequence is TGCGCCAGCAGCCAGGGACGACAGGGCACTGAAGCTTTCTTT.